This T cell receptor beta chain was captured by sequencing in a study of patients and donors after allogeneic stem cell transplantation (dated by TCRdb to 2018 to 2020). Comment on this clonotype: Its antigen has not been determined. Per-nucleotide qualities are absent, and no much larger clonotype sits a single base away.

The library was built by means of RT-PCR. TCRdb names NextSeq 550 as the instrument used. TCRdb took the public reads, trimmed them with fastp at Q25, ran MiXCR for clone calling and kept in-frame beta chains. Entries that share a CDR3 protein sequence are merged under the most common genes and DNA. The sample has roughly 140,000 distinct CDR3 sequences on record, about 40% of them singletons. The ten largest clones represent around half of the sample. From a lookup of the germline V gene, CDR1 and CDR2 are MNHEY and SVGAGI. Deletion took 0 bases off V and 3 bases off J, with a span of 17 bases between the germline ends. Counted from cysteine to phenylalanine, this CDR3 has 17 amino acids. Here the CDR3 DNA is all that survives: 51 bases in frame from base 1.

This TCR was recovered from a human donor who was either an allogeneic HSCT recipient or a stem cell or donor lymphocyte infusion donor (not recorded which). It is not recorded whose cells these are; they may come from a transplant donor. This chain is built from TRBV6-5 and TRBJ1-1, and perhaps TRBD1 as D gene, on 5 matching bases. The sequenced material came from blood, either unsorted or a sorted T cell fraction (not recorded which). The CDR3 corresponds to CASSYSIGQILDTEAFF. The DNA reads as follows: TGTGCCAGCAGTTACTCGATTGGACAAATCCTCGACACTGAAGCTTTCTTT.